This note documents a single T cell receptor (beta chain) sequence. No cognate antigen has been identified for it. Within one base of it there is no much larger clone, and no base qualities were kept. Genomic DNA was extracted from sorted cells for sequencing of the TCRbeta CDR3 region. The immunoSEQ Assay was used to sequence the TCRbeta CDR3 regions. As stored in TCRdb, this immuneACCESS dataset retains in-frame rearrangements with V and J assigned. A fraction of the clones does not appear; measured against another copy, unresolved V genes explain less than half of the discrepancy, and the remainder lacks a known reason. The table for this sample lists tens of thousands of clones; over 75% of them were counted only once. Of the sample, approximately 1% is held by the ten largest clones. The data are from a study of OX40 agonist ivuxolimab in advanced cancers. Background for the entire study: Ivuxolimab was a fully human IgG2 agonistic monoclonal antibody targeting the costimulatory receptor OX40 (CD134). Intravenous ivuxolimab was administered to patients every 2 weeks at six dose levels: 0.01, 0.1, 0.3, 1.5, 3 and 10 mg/kg. Of the 52 patients in dose escalation, approximately 20 had hepatocellular carcinoma, some 15 had melanoma, 9 had renal cell carcinoma and 9 had head and neck cancer. In the dose-escalation cohort, roughly 82% of patients were male, and the mean age was 60 years with a range of roughly 20 to 80. Patients were allowed to have had prior anti-PD-1, anti-PD-L1 or anti-CTLA-4 therapy, and around 37% of the dose-escalation patients had previously received checkpoint inhibitors. Partial responses occurred in three dose-escalation patients: two with cutaneous melanoma and one with hepatocellular carcinoma. Peripheral TCRbeta sequencing aimed to test whether ivuxolimab altered TCR sequence diversity and caused clonal T-cell expansion. The monotherapy dose-escalation portion (N of about 57 patients) of the phase I ivuxolimab trial is reported in the paper. Study-wide findings and limitations: The antigen specificity of the peripheral T cells that underwent clonal expansion was not determined. Low levels of normalized T-cell clonal expansion were also seen in some patients who did not respond. On average, CD8+ T cells showed more expanded clones than CD4+ T cells after ivuxolimab. Partial responders in the 0.1-3.0 mg/kg groups had among the lowest normalized peripheral clonal expansion, especially among CD8+ T cells. At doses from 0.1 to 3.0 mg/kg, clonal expansion was seen in both CD4+ and CD8+ blood T cells between baseline and week 6.

Patients with a history of autoimmune disease or receiving systemic immunosuppression were excluded from the trial. Peripheral blood for TCR sequencing was drawn from every dose cohort at baseline, at cycle 4 day 1 and at cycle 7 day 1. Samples were obtained from an open-label, multicenter, first-in-human phase I dose-escalation trial of ivuxolimab. The trial enrolled adults with locally advanced or metastatic head and neck squamous cell, hepatocellular, melanoma or renal cell carcinoma. CD4+ and CD8+ T cells were sorted separately from peripheral blood before TCR sequencing. The TCR comes from an adult with an advanced solid tumor such as melanoma, head and neck, liver or kidney cancer. The input for sequencing was CD4+ or CD8+ T cells sorted from blood, taken in a trial of the OX40 agonist ivuxolimab.

The bases read TGTGCCAGCAGCCTGAGCGTGCAGTTCTTC. Its coded protein is CASSLSVQFF. The V and J genes are TRBV5-8 and TRBJ2-1; the D gene assignment is ambiguous. Sequences SGHTS (CDR1) and YDEGEE (CDR2) are obtained from the germline V gene. Taken from cysteine to phenylalanine, the CDR3 has 10 residues. Just CDR3 DNA is preserved here, 30 bases in frame from base 1. V drops 4 bases and J drops 12 bases, leaving 8 bases in between.